The 21 T cell receptor beta chains given below trace back to one sample, sequenced in a study of post-analysis software for immune sequencing data. Study-level findings and limits: In patients, about 5 TRBV segments were more frequent than in controls, with TRBV5-6, TRBV5-1 and TRBV20-1 among them.

Unique molecular identifiers were built into the TCR beta cDNA libraries. TCRdb re-called the PCR reads with MiXCR, one entry per CDR3 protein. The sample holds roughly 800,000 distinct CDR3 sequences, about 53% seen once. No antigen has been assigned to these receptors. The sample comprised blood. These receptors came from a girl aged 5-17 years with multiple sclerosis.

The J gene is TRBJ2-7, the V gene TRBV7-9; no definite D call. CDR1 SEHNR and CDR2 FQNEAQ come from the germline V gene (reference sequence). CDR3 length equals 14 residues. The V end was cut by 4 bases, the J end by 2 bases, with 12 bases between. DNA of the CDR3: TGTGCCAGCAGCTCCAAACCCTTACCCTACGAGCAGTACTTC. It codes for CASSSKPLPYEQYF.

The chain joins TRBV20-1 to TRBJ2-1; D possibly corresponds to TRBD1 (5 bases). V was pared by 3 bases and J by 10 bases, with 13 bases between. Per the germline V gene, CDR1 is DFQATT and CDR2 is SNEGSKA (reference sequence). The CDR3 contains 12 residues. The CDR3 loop is CSASRGWVEQFF. DNA for the CDR3: TGCAGTGCTAGTAGGGGCTGGGTGGAGCAGTTCTTC.

The chain links TRBV4-1 to TRBJ2-4, with D possibly TRBD2 on 6 matching bases. Trimming removed 5 bases from V and 9 bases from J, with 11 bases in between. Germline V gene data show CDR1 as MGHRA and CDR2 as YSYEKL. This CDR3 comprises 12 residues. The CDR3 here is CASSSGLSIQYF. As DNA, the CDR3 is TGCGCCAGCAGCTCGGGACTCTCCATTCAGTACTTC.

The chain carries TRBV20-1 and TRBJ2-3, with D possibly being TRBD2 (7 bases). Looked up from germline, CDR1 is DFQATT and CDR2 is SNEGSKA (reference sequence). The CDR3 totals 15 residues. V shed 0 bases and J shed 4 bases, with 14 bases lying between them. The CDR3 DNA reads TGCAGTGCTAGAGACGGGGGAGGGGGACCAGATACGCAGTATTTT. Protein product: CSARDGGGGPDTQYF.

This clonotype was seen a handful of times. This chain links TRBV7-8 with TRBJ2-5, with 11 bases matching TRBD2. CDR1 SGHVS and CDR2 FQNEAQ come from the germline V gene. The CDR3 runs 17 residues. The trim removed 5 bases at V and 5 bases at J, leaving 13 bases unmatched. The CDR3 region is CASSQGVLAGAEETQYF. In nucleotides, the CDR3 is TGTGCCAGCAGCCAGGGGGTACTAGCGGGGGCGGAGGAGACCCAGTACTTC.

The rearrangement joins TRBV5-6 to TRBJ2-7; D not resolved. The CDR3 contains 13 residues. CDR1 is SGHDT and CDR2 is YYEEEE in the germline V gene. V was pared by 4 bases and J by 11 bases, with 19 bases between. The CDR3 nucleotides read TGTGCCAGCAGCGGAACGGAACCGAGACGGAAGTACTTC. Translating it yields CASSGTEPRRKYF. The entire variable domain, with the rest obtained from reference TRBV5-6 and TRBJ2-7, is as follows: DAGVTQSPTHLIKTRGQQVTLRCSPKSGHDTVSWYQQALGQGPQFIFQYYEEEERQRGNFPDRFSGHQFPNYSSELNVNALLLGDSALYLCASSGTEPRRKYFGPGTRLTVT.

This clonotype was seen more than once but under ten times. This rearrangement joins TRBV3-1 to TRBJ2-3; a possible D gene is TRBD1 (5 bases). CDR3 size: 14 residues. Per the germline V gene, CDR1 is LGHDT and CDR2 is YNNKEL (reference sequence). V was shortened by 1 base and J by 6 bases, with 11 bases between the two germline ends. The CDR3 sequence: CASSQGRAPDTQYF. The CDR3 DNA sequence: TGTGCCAGCAGCCAAGGCAGGGCTCCGGATACGCAGTATTTT.

This clonotype was picked up a small number of times. The chain has TRBV20-1 and TRBJ2-3, with 9 bases fitting TRBD1. The J segment lost 4 bases and the V segment lost 1 base, leaving 6 bases of the junction unmatched. The germline V gene has CDR1 DFQATT and CDR2 SNEGSKA (reference sequence). The CDR3 runs to 15 residues. CDR3 region: CSARARQGGSDTQYF. CDR3 coding DNA: TGCAGTGCTAGAGCCCGACAGGGGGGCTCAGATACGCAGTATTTT.

The V call is TRBV10-3, the J call TRBJ1-5, with 9 bases matching TRBD1. The CDR3 runs to 15 residues. CDR1 and CDR2 from the germline V gene are ENHRY and SYGVKD. V was clipped by 3 bases and J by 4 bases; unmatched bases: 4. The CDR3 DNA follows: TGTGCCATCAGTGAAGGGACAGGGATTAATCAGCCCCAGCATTTT. It yields the protein CAISEGTGINQPQHF.

The chain uses TRBV19 and TRBJ1-5; no definite D call. Germline values: CDR1 LNHDA, CDR2 SQIVND (reference sequence). Trimming stripped 1 base from V and 7 bases from J, with 5 bases between. This CDR3 is 12 amino acids long. Here the CDR3 reads CASSIGTQPQHF. CDR3 nucleotide sequence: TGTGCCAGTAGTATAGGTACACAGCCCCAGCATTTT.

This clonotype showed up just a few times. The chain has TRBV7-6 and TRBJ1-2; the match to TRBD1 covers 8 bases. This CDR3 is built from 16 residues. Germline loops: CDR1 SGHVS, CDR2 FNYEAQ. Germline trimming cut 2 bases from V and 2 bases from J; bases unmatched to any gene: 7. This CDR3 reads CASSLTPTGENYGYTF. The DNA of the CDR3 is TGTGCCAGCAGCTTAACCCCGACAGGGGAGAACTATGGCTACACCTTC.

This clonotype was observed a few times. The chain carries TRBV6-6 and TRBJ2-1; no definite D call. The CDR3 runs 15 residues. The germline gives CDR1 MNHNY, CDR2 SVGAGI (reference sequence). V lost 5 bases and J 0 bases, leaving 11 bases between the germline ends. CDR3 residues: CASSQTSSSYNEQFF. The CDR3 DNA reads as TGTGCCAGCAGTCAGACCTCGAGCTCCTACAATGAGCAGTTCTTC.

The V and J genes are TRBV12-3 or TRBV12-4 and TRBJ2-3; D not certain. V lost 3 bases, J lost 4 bases, and 11 bases lay in between. CDR3 size: 14 residues. The CDR3 sequence: CASSFLDGADTQYF. In DNA, the CDR3 is TGTGCCAGCAGTTTTCTGGATGGGGCAGATACGCAGTATTTT.

The rearrangement joins TRBV18 to TRBJ2-1; no reliable D call. The CDR3 has 15 amino acids. The V end lost 3 bases, the J end lost 4 bases, and 13 bases lay between the germline ends. In germline, CDR1 is KGHSH, CDR2 LQKENI. Here the CDR3 reads CASSPDIVRYNEQFF. CDR3 DNA sequence: TGTGCCAGCTCACCCGACATAGTTCGGTACAATGAGCAGTTCTTC.

In its sample, this clonotype was seen a few times. The V call is TRBV28, the J call TRBJ2-7; D possibly corresponds to TRBD1 (5 bases). Germline CDR1 reads MDHEN; CDR2 reads SYDVKM. There are 16 residues in the CDR3. V lost 6 bases, J lost 3 bases, and 21 bases lay in between. The CDR3 DNA follows: TGTGCCAGCAGCCACATCCTCTTGGCCGGACACTACGAGCAGTACTTC. Translated: CASSHILLAGHYEQYF. Drawing the rest from reference TRBV28 and TRBJ2-7, the complete variable domain is DVKVTQSSRYLVKRTGEKVFLECVQDMDHENMFWYRQDPGLGLRLIYFSYDVKMKEKGDIPEGYSVSREKKERFSLILESASTNQTSMYLCASSHILLAGHYEQYFGPGTRLTVT.

Notes on this clonotype: One end of the junction does not line up with germline, which may come from a read error. The chain employs TRBV18 and TRBJ2-4; D perhaps matches TRBD2 (5 bases). The J call may be wrong; the DNA end is better matched by TRBJ2-5. CDR1 and CDR2 from the germline V gene are KGHSH and LQKENI. CDR3 length: 17 amino acids. The CDR3 bases are TGTGCCGGCTCACCCATAAAGCTGGCGGGCCTACAAGAGACCCAGTACTTC. Translation gives CAGSPIKLAGLQETQYF.

This chain connects TRBV7-2 to TRBJ2-1, with D unclear. Germline assignment: CDR1 SGHTA and CDR2 FQGNSA. CDR3 length: 11 residues. Between the trimmed V and J ends, which lost 3 bases and 13 bases, there was a span of 10 bases. The CDR3 DNA reads as TGTGCCAGCAGCTTCAGTTCGGAACAGTTCTTC. Its protein product is CASSFSSEQFF.

The gene calls are TRBV11-2 and TRBJ2-3; TRBD1 aligns across 9 bases. This CDR3 is 15 amino acids long. The V gene end was trimmed by 5 bases and the J gene end by 5 bases; junction bases not matched to a gene: 8. Germline V gene data show CDR1 as SGHAT and CDR2 as FQNNGV. CDR3 coding DNA: TGTGCCAGCAGCATACAGGGGGCAGGGGGAGATACGCAGTATTTT. Residues: CASSIQGAGGDTQYF.

In its sample, this clonotype was seen a few times. V is TRBV13 and J is TRBJ1-5, with D possibly being TRBD1 (5 bases). Germline V gene lookup returns CDR1 PRHDT and CDR2 FYEKMQ (reference sequence). The V gene lost 1 base and the J gene lost 11 bases, with 21 bases spanning the gap. There are 16 residues in the CDR3. The CDR3 region is CASSLVRGTTGLAQHF. Written as DNA, the CDR3 is TGTGCCAGCAGCTTAGTCCGCGGGACCACCGGCCTTGCCCAGCATTTT.

This chain joins TRBV5-1 and TRBJ1-2; 9 bases align to TRBD1. Germline V gene sequence: CDR1 SGHRS, CDR2 YFSETQ. CDR3 length: 14 amino acids. Trimming cost V 7 bases and J 1 base; bases outside gene matches: 5. The CDR3 DNA follows: TGCGCCAGCCAGACAGGGGGGGGTAACTATGGCTACACCTTC. This encodes CASQTGGGNYGYTF.

The chain is built from TRBV20-1 and TRBJ2-1; the D gene is possibly TRBD2 (5 bases). Germline CDR1 is DFQATT and CDR2 is SNEGSKA (reference sequence). The CDR3 is 12 residues long. V was cut by 3 bases and J by 5 bases, with 8 bases left in between. CDR3 sequence reads: CSASSGNNEQFF. The CDR3 DNA reads TGCAGTGCTAGTTCGGGGAACAATGAGCAGTTCTTC.